Listed below are T cell receptor beta chains from one sample, sequenced in a study of blood T cell repertoires in COVID-19. Clones were sequenced by immunoSEQ multiplex PCR, and TCRdb holds only the in-frame ones, with some missing. The sample has 200,000 to 300,000 clones, around 84% seen once. The sequenced sample was peripheral blood. These TCRs come from a woman aged 60-75 years with COVID-19, enrolled during active disease. CDR3s include the opening cysteine and the closing phenylalanine or tryptophan. The order of the fields is J gene, V gene, D gene, CDR3 DNA, CDR3 protein. D genes are given only for firm matches.

>TRBJ2-2|TRBV6-2/TRBV6-3|TRBD1
TGTGCCAGCAGTTACGAACAGGGGGTTAACACCGGGGAGCTGTTTTTT
CASSYEQGVNTGELFF
>TRBJ2-3|TRBV7-3|TRBD1
TGTGCCAGCAGCCCCCGGGGGACAGGGCGCACAGATACGCAGTATTTT
CASSPRGTGRTDTQYF
>TRBJ1-5|TRBV6-5|.
TGTGCCTCTAAGAGAGGGTCATATAGCAATCAGCCCCAGCATTTT
CASKRGSYSNQPQHF
>TRBJ1-5|TRBV6-6|TRBD1
TGTGCCAGCAGTGGGACAGGGGAATATCAGCCCCAGCATTTT
CASSGTGEYQPQHF
>TRBJ2-1|TRBV5-1|TRBD2
TGCGCCAGCAGCTTGGCCGGCCCTAGCGGGGGAATCAATGAGCAGTTCTTC
CASSLAGPSGGINEQFF
>TRBJ2-7|TRBV29-1|.
TGCAGCGTTGTGGGGGACACCGTCTACGAGCAGTACTTC
CSVVGDTVYEQYF
>TRBJ1-5|TRBV30|.
TGTGCCTGGACCGCTCAGGGAAGCAATCAGCCCCAGCATTTT
CAWTAQGSNQPQHF
>TRBJ2-2|TRBV5-5|.
TGTGCCAGCAGCTTGGGACTGCGCACCGGGGAGCTGTTTTTT
CASSLGLRTGELFF
>TRBJ2-1|TRBV9|TRBD2
TGTGCCAGCAGCGGGACTAGCGGGGCCTACAATGAGCAGTTCTTC
CASSGTSGAYNEQFF
>TRBJ2-5|TRBV13|TRBD2
TGTGCCAGCAGCCGCGGACTAGCGGGAGAAGAGACCCAGTACTTC
CASSRGLAGEETQYF